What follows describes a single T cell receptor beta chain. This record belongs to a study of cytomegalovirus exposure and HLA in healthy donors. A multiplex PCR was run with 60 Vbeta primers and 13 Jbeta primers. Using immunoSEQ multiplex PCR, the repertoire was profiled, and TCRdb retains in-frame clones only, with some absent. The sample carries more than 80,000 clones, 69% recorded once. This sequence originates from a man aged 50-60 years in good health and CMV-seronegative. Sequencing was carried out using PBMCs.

The CDR3 sequence is CASRSGGVDGYTF. The CDR3, as DNA: TGTGCCAGCAGAAGCGGGGGTGTCGATGGCTACACCTTC. V is TRBV28 and J is TRBJ1-2, with D possibly matching TRBD1 (5 bases). CDR3 size: 13 residues. V lost 6 bases and J lost 6, with 14 bases in between. In germline, CDR1 is MDHEN, CDR2 SYDVKM.